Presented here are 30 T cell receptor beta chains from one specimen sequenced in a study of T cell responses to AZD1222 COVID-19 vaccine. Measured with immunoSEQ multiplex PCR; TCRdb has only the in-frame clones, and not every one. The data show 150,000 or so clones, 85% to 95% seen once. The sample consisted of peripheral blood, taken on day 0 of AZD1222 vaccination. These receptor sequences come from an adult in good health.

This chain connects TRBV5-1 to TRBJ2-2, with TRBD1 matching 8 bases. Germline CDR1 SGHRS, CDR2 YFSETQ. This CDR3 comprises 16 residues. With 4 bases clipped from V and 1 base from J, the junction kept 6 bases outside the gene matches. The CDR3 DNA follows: TGCGCCAGCAGCCCGACCGGGACAGGGAACACCGGGGAGCTGTTTTTT. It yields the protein CASSPTGTGNTGELFF.

DNA of the CDR3: TGTGCCAGCAGCGTAAGGCTAAACAATGAGCAGTTCTTC. Its protein is CASSVRLNNEQFF. The chain joins TRBV9 to TRBJ2-1, with D uncertain. Germline lookup yields CDR1 SGDLS and CDR2 YYNGEE. The V gene lost 1 base and the J gene lost 5 bases, with 7 bases spanning the gap. The CDR3 extends over 13 amino acids. Supplemented by reference TRBV9 and TRBJ2-1, the full variable domain reads DSGVTQTPKHLITATGQRVTLRCSPRSGDLSVYWYQQSLDQGLQFLIQYYNGEERAKGNILERFSAQQFPDLHSELNLSSLELGDSALYFCASSVRLNNEQFFGPGTRLTVL.

DNA for the CDR3: TGTGCCTGGAGTGTCTTTGGGAGAGGGGAGCAGTACTTC. Its protein product is CAWSVFGRGEQYF. The chain couples TRBV30 to TRBJ2-7; the D gene is possibly TRBD2 (5 bases). V lost 0 bases and J lost 7, with 13 bases in between. This CDR3 contains 13 residues. Germline V gives CDR1 GTSNPN, CDR2 SVGIG (reference sequence).

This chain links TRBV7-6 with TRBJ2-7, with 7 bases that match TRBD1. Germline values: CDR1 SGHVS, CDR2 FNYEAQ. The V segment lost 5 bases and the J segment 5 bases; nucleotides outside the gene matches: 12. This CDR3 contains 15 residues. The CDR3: CASSPGTALSHEQYF. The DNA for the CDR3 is TGTGCCAGCAGCCCCGGGACAGCCCTTTCTCACGAGCAGTACTTC.

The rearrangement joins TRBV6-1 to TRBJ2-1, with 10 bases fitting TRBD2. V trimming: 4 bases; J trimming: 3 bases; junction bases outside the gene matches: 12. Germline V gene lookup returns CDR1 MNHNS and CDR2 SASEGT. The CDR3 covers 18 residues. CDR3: CASSASFSASGSYNEQFF. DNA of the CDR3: TGTGCCAGCAGTGCCTCCTTCTCGGCTAGCGGGAGCTACAATGAGCAGTTCTTC.

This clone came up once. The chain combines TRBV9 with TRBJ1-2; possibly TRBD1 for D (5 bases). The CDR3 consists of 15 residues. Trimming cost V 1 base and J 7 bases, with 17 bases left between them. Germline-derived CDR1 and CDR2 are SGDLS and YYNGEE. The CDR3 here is CASSVRGRDLGGYTF. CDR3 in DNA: TGTGCCAGCAGCGTACGTGGCAGGGACCTGGGTGGCTACACCTTC.

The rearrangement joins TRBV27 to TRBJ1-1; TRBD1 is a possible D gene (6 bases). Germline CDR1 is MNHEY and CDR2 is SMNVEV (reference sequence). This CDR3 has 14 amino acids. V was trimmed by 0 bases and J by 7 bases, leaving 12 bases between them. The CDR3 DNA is TGTGCCAGCAGTTTATCTGGACAGACGCGTGAAGCTTTCTTT. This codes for CASSLSGQTREAFF.

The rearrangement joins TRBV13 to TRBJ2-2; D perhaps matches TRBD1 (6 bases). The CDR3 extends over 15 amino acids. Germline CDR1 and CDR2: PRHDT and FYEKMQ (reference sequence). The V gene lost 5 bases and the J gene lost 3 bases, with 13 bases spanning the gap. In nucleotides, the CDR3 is TGTGCCAGCAGCCTGACAGGCCGTTACACCGGGGAGCTGTTTTTT. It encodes CASSLTGRYTGELFF.

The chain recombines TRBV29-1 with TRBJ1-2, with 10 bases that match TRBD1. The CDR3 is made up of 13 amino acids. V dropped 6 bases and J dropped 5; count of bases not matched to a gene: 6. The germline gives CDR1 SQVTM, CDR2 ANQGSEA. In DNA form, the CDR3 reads TGCAGCGTCTCGCGGGACAGGGGATATGGCTACACCTTC. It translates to CSVSRDRGYGYTF.

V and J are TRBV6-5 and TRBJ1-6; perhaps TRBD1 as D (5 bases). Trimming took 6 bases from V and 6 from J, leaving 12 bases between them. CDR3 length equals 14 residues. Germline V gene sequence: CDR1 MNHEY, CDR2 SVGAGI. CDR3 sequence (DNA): TGTGCCAGCAGCACCGGGACCTTTAATTCACCCCTCCACTTT. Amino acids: CASSTGTFNSPLHF.

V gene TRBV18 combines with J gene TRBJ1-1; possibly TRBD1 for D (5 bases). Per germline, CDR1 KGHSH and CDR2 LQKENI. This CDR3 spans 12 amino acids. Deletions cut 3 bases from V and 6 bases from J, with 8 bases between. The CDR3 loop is CASSPGTPEAFF. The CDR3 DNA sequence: TGTGCCAGCTCACCCGGGACTCCTGAAGCTTTCTTT.

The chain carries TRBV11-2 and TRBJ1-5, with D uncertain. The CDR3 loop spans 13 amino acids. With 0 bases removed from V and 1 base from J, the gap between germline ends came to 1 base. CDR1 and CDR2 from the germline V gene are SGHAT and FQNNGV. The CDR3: CASSLESNQPQHF. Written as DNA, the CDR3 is TGTGCCAGCAGCTTAGAGAGCAATCAGCCCCAGCATTTT.

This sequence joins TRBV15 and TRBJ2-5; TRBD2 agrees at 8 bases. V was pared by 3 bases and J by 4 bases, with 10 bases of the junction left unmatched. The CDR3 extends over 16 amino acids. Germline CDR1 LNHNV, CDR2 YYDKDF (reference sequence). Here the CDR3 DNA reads TGTGCCACCAGCAGCCAACTAGCGGAGGCGCCAGAGACCCAGTACTTC. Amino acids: CATSSQLAEAPETQYF.

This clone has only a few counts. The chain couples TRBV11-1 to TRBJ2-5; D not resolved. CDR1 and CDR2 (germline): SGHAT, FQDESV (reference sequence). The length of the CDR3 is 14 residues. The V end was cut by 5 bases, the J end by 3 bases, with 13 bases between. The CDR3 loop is CASSTRHGEETQYF. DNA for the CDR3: TGTGCCAGCAGCACCAGGCACGGAGAAGAGACCCAGTACTTC. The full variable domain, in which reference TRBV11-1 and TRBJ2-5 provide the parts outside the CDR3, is EAEVAQSPRYKITEKSQAVAFWCDPISGHATLYWYRQILGQGPELLVQFQDESVVDDSQLPKDRFSAERLKGVDSTLKIQPAELGDSAMYLCASSTRHGEETQYFGPGTRLLVL.

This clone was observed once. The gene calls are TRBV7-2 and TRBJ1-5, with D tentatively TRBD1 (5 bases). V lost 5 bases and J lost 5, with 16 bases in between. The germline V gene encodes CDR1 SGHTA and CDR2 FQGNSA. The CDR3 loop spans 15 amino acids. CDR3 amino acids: CASSPPQAGDQPQHF. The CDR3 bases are TGTGCCAGCAGCCCTCCTCAGGCGGGGGATCAGCCCCAGCATTTT.

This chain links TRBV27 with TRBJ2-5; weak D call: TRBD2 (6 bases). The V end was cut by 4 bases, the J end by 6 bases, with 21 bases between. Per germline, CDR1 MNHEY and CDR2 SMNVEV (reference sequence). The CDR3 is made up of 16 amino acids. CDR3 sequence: CASSYDLRRAGKTQYF. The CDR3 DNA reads TGTGCCAGCAGTTACGATCTTCGGAGGGCAGGGAAGACCCAGTACTTC.

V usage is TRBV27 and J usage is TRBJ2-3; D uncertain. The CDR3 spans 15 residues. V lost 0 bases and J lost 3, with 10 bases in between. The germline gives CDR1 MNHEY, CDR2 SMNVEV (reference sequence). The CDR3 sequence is CASSLSYTLTDTQYF. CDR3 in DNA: TGTGCCAGCAGTTTATCGTACACGTTGACAGATACGCAGTATTTT.

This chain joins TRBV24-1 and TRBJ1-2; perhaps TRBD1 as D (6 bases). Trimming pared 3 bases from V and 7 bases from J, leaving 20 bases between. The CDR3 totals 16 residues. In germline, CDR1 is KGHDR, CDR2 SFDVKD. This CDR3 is CATSDPRAGATGGYTF. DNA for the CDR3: TGTGCCACCAGTGATCCCCGGGCAGGGGCGACTGGTGGCTACACCTTC.

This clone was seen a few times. The DNA for the CDR3 is TGTGCCAGTAGTGTCCAGGGGGGATACAATGAGCAGTTCTTC. Its translation: CASSVQGGYNEQFF. V is TRBV19 and J is TRBJ2-1, with a possible D match to TRBD1 (7 bases). Between the trimmed V and J ends, which lost 5 bases and 4 bases, there was a span of 12 bases. There are 14 residues in the CDR3. CDR1 and CDR2 (germline): LNHDA, SQIVND (reference sequence).

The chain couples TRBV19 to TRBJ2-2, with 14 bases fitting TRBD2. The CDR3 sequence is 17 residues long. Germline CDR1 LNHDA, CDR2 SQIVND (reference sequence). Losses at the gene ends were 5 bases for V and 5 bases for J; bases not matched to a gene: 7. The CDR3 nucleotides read TGTGCCAGTAGTCCCGGGGGACTAGCGGGAGTAACCGGGGAGCTGTTTTTT. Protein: CASSPGGLAGVTGELFF. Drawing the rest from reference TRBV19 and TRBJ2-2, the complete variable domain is DGGITQSPKYLFRKEGQNVTLSCEQNLNHDAMYWYRQDPGQGLRLIYYSQIVNDFQKGDIAEGYSVSREKKESFPLTVTSAQKNPTAFYLCASSPGGLAGVTGELFFGEGSRLTVL.

CDR3 sequence: CAWRFKTVSGNTIYF. The DNA of the CDR3 is TGTGCCTGGAGATTTAAGACCGTTTCTGGAAACACCATATATTTT. V usage is TRBV30 and J usage is TRBJ1-3; D is ambiguous. V was shortened by 3 bases and J by 1 base, with 13 bases between the two germline ends. Germline CDR1 is GTSNPN and CDR2 is SVGIG (reference sequence). The CDR3 is 15 residues long.

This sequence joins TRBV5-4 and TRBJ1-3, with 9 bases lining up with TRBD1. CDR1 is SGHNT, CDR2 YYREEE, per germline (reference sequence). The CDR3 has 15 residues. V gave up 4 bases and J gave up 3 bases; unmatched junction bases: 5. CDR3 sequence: CASSRDRVVGNTIYF. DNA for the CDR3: TGTGCCAGCAGCCGGGACAGGGTGGTTGGAAACACCATATATTTT. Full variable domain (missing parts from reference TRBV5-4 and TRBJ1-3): ETGVTQSPTHLIKTRGQQVTLRCSSQSGHNTVSWYQQALGQGPQFIFQYYREEENGRGNFPPRFSGLQFPNYSSELNVNALELDDSALYLCASSRDRVVGNTIYFGEGSWLTVV.

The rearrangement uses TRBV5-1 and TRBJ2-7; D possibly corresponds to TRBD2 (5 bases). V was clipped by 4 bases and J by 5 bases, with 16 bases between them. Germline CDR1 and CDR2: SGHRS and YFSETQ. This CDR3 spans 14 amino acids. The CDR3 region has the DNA TGCGCCAGCAGCCTTGTTAGGATCGGGGACGAGCAGTACTTC. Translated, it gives CASSLVRIGDEQYF.

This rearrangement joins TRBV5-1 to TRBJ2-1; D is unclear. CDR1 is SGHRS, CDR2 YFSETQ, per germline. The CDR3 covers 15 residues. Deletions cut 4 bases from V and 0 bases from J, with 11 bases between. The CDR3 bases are TGCGCCAGCAGCGCGACCCGGAGCTCCTACAATGAGCAGTTCTTC. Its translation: CASSATRSSYNEQFF.

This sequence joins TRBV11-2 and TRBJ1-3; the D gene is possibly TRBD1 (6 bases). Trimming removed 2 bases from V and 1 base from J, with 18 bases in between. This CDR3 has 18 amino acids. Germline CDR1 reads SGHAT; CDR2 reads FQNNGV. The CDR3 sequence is CASSLRPGRGASGNTIYF. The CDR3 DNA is TGTGCCAGCAGCTTAAGGCCCGGCAGGGGAGCTTCTGGAAACACCATATATTTT.

Here the CDR3 DNA reads TGTGCCAGCAGCCCTCCCGGGACAGGGAGAGATACGCAGTATTTT. Its protein is CASSPPGTGRDTQYF. V is TRBV7-9 and J is TRBJ2-3, with TRBD1 matching 9 bases. CDR1 SEHNR and CDR2 FQNEAQ come from the germline V gene (reference sequence). CDR3 length: 15 amino acids. The J segment lost 5 bases and the V segment lost 5 bases, leaving 8 bases of the junction unmatched.

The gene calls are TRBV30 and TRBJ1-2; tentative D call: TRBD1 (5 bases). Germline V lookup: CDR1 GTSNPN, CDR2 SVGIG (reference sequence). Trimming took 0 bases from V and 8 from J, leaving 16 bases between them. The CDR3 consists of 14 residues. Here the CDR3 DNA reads TGTGCCTGGAGTGTCAGGGAGCTTGCAAAAGGCTACACCTTC. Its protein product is CAWSVRELAKGYTF.

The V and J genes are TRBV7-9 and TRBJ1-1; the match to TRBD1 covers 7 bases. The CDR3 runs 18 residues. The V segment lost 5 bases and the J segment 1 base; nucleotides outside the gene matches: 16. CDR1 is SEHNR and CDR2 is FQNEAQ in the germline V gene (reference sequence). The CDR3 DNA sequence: TGTGCCAGCAGCACAACGCGTTTACAGGGGCCACCGAACACTGAAGCTTTCTTT. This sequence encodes CASSTTRLQGPPNTEAFF.

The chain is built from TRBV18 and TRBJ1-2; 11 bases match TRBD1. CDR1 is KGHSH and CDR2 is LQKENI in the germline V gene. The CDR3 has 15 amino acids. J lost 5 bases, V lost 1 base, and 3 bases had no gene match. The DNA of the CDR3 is TGTGCCAGCTCACCACGGACAGGGGGCACTTATGGCTACACCTTC. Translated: CASSPRTGGTYGYTF.

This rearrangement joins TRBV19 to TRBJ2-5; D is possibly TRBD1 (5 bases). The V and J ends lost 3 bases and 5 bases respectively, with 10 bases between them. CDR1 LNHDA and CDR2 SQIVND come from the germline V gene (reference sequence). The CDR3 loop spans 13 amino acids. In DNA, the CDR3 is TGTGCCAGTAGTATGTCAGGGTGGGAGACCCAGTACTTC. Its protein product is CASSMSGWETQYF.